This record covers a single TCR beta chain. What it binds is unknown. Mismatch with germline at one junction end may stem from a read error. CDR3 size: 14 residues. Germline V gene sequence: CDR1 SGHRS, CDR2 YFSETQ. The study's findings and limits: The TCR gene usage of tumor memory CD4+ T cells clustered together with blood and lymph node memory CD4+ cells and with lymph node naive CD4+ cells. The larger cohort examined one V-J beta rearrangement, not whole repertoires.

Treg sorting used a CD4+CD25+CD127-/low gate. Full-length variable regions came from constant-region reverse primers plus semi-nested Nested Universal Primer A PCR. Each CDR3 protein is one row after TCRdb ran MiXCR on the 5' RACE reads. Counted here are more than 9,000 distinct CDR3 sequences, about 15% occurring once; the ten biggest clones make up 3% to 4%. The clonotype originates from a female donor with breast cancer. The chain links TRBV5-1 to TRBJ2-3; no clear D gene. Material for sequencing was Tregs sorted from a lymph node. The CDR3 region has the DNA TGCGCCAGTAGCTTGGTAGTCGGCACAGATTCGCAGTATTTT. Encoded protein: CASSLVVGTDSQYF. The whole variable domain, remainder taken from reference TRBV5-1 and TRBJ2-3, is KAGVTQTPRYLIKTRGQQVTLSCSPISGHRSVSWYQQTPGQGLQFLFEYFSETQRNKGNFPGRFSGRQFSNSRSEMNVSTLELGDSALYLCASSLVVGTDSQYFGPGTRLTVL.